The clone carrying this T cell receptor (beta chain) occurred many times. Its antigen is not identified. The sample is drawn from a study of T-cell reconstitution after alpha-beta-depleted transplantation in children. Unique molecular identifiers tagged the TCRbeta library. TCRdb processed the PCR reads anew with MiXCR; each CDR3 protein has one entry. This table has about 300,000 distinct CDR3 sequences, approximately 7.3% appearing once. Trimming pared 0 bases from V and 4 bases from J, leaving 3 bases between. Germline V lookup: CDR1 SEHNR, CDR2 FQNEAQ (reference sequence). There are 13 residues in the CDR3. Study-wide results and limits: There were reportedly several hundred expanded graft clones from which alpha-beta T cells came about two months after transplant. Recipient T cells and thymic progenitors that survived were the source of the high TCRbeta diversity seen at day 60 in some patients. Newly generated T cells supplied most T-cell counts and diversity one year post-transplant.

This chain joins TRBV7-9 and TRBJ1-4; D is undetermined. The clonotype originates from a female patient between 2 and 15 years old who had a stem cell transplant for Fanconi anemia, so the T cells may come from the graft donor. The sample here was peripheral blood, taken 360 days after TCRalphabeta/CD19-depleted stem cell transplant. In DNA form, the CDR3 reads TGTGCCAGCAGCTTAGCGGGTAATGAAAAACTGTTTTTT. Amino acids: CASSLAGNEKLFF.